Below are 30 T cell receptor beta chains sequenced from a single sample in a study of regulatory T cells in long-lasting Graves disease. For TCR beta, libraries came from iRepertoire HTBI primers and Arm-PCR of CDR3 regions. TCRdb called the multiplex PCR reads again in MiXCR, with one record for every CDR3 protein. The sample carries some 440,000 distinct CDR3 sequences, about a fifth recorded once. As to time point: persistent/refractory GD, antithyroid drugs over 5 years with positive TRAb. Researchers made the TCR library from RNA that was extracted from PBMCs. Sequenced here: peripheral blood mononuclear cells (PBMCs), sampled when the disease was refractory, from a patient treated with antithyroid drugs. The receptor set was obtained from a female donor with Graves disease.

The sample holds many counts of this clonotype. The CDR3 sequence is CASSYGRDYGYTF. In DNA form, the CDR3 reads TGTGCCAGCAGTTACGGCAGGGACTATGGCTACACCTTC. V and J are TRBV6-5 and TRBJ1-2; possible D gene TRBD1, 5 bases. Per the germline V gene, CDR1 is MNHEY and CDR2 is SVGAGI. The CDR3 spans 13 residues. Trimming removed 2 bases from V and 3 bases from J, with 7 bases in between.

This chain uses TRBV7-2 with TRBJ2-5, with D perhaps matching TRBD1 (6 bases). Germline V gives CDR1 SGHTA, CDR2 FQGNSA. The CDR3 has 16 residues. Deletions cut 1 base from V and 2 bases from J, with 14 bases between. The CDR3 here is CASSLGSGHQQETQYF. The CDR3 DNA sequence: TGTGCCAGCAGCTTAGGCTCGGGACACCAACAAGAGACCCAGTACTTC.

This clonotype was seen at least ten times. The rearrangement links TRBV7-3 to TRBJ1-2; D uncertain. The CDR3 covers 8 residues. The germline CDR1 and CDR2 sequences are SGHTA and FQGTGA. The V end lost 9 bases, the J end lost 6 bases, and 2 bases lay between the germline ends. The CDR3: CARDGYTF. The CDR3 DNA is TGTGCCAGGGATGGCTACACCTTC.

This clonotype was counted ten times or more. DNA for the CDR3: TGTGCCAGTCAGACAGATCCCAACTCTGGAAACACCATATATTTT. This sequence encodes CASQTDPNSGNTIYF. This chain links TRBV2 with TRBJ1-3; perhaps TRBD1 as D (5 bases). V was pared by 9 bases and J by 0 bases, with 15 bases between. The CDR3 sequence is 15 residues long. Germline V gene sequence: CDR1 SNHLY, CDR2 FYNNEI. Based on the CDR3 plus reference TRBV2 and TRBJ1-3, the full variable domain is EPEVTQTPSHQVTQMGQEVILRCVPISNHLYFYWYRQILGQKVEFLVSFYNNEISEKSEIFDDQFSVERPDGSNFTLKIRSTKLEDSAMYFCASQTDPNSGNTIYFGEGSWLTVV.

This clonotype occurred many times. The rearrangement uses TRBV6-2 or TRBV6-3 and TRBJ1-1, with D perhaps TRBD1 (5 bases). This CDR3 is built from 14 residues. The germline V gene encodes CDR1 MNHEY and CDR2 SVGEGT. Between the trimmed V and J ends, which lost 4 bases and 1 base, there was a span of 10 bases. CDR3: CASSWGVRNTEAFF. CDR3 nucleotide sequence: TGTGCCAGCAGTTGGGGCGTGCGGAACACTGAAGCTTTCTTT.

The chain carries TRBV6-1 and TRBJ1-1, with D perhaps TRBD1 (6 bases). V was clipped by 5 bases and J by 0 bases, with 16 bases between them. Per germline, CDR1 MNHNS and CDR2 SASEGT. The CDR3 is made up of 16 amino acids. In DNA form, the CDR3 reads TGTGCCAGCAGTAACGGTCCGGGACAAGTGAACACTGAAGCTTTCTTT. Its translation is CASSNGPGQVNTEAFF.

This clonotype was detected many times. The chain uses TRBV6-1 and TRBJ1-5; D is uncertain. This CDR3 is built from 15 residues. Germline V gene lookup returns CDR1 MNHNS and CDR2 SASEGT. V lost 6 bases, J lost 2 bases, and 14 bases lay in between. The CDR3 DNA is TGTGCCAGCAGAAGACTCCTTGGGGGCAATCAGCCCCAGCATTTT. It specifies CASRRLLGGNQPQHF.

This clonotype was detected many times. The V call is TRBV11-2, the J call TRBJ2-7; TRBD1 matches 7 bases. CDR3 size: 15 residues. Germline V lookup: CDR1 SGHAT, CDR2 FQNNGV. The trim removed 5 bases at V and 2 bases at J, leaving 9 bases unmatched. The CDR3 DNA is TGTGCCAGCAGCCACCAGGACAGGAGTACCTACGAGCAGTACTTC. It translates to CASSHQDRSTYEQYF.

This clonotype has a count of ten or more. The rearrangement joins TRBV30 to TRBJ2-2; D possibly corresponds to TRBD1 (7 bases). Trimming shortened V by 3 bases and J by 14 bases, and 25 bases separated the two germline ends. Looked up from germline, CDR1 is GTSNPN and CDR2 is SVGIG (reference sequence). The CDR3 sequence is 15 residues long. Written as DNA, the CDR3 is TGTGCCTGGAGGGCGGGACAGCGTTCCCCCGAGGAACTGTTTTTT. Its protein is CAWRAGQRSPEELFF.

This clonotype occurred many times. The CDR3 here is CASSYKSGGQPQHF. The CDR3 coding sequence is TGTGCCAGCAGTTATAAGTCCGGCGGTCAGCCCCAGCATTTT. The chain joins TRBV6-2 or TRBV6-3 to TRBJ1-5; D is undetermined. Germline CDR1 MNHEY, CDR2 SVGEGT. This CDR3 has 14 residues. V was pared by 3 bases and J by 6 bases, with 12 bases between.

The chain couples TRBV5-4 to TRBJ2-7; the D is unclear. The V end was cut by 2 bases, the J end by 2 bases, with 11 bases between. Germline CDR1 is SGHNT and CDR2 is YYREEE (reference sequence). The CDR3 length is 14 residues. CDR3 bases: TGTGCCAGCAGCTTAGATCACGTAACCTACGAGCAGTACTTC. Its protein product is CASSLDHVTYEQYF.

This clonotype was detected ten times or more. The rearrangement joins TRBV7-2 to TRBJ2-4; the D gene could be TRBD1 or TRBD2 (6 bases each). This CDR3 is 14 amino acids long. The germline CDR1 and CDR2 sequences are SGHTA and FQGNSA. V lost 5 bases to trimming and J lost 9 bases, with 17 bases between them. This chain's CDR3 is CASSGGLLQGIQYF. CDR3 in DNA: TGTGCCAGCAGCGGGGGACTGCTACAGGGCATTCAGTACTTC.

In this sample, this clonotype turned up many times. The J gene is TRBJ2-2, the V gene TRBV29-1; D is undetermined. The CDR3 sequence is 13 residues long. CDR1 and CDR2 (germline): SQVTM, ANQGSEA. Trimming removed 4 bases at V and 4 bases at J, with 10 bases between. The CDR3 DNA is TGCAGCGTTGGTGAAGTAGCCACCGGGGAGCTGTTTTTT. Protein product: CSVGEVATGELFF.

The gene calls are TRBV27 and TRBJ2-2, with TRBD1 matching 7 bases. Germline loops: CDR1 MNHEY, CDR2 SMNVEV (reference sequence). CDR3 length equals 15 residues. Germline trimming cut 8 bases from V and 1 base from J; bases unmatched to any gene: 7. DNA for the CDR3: TGTGCCAGCCGCGCCGGGACAGTGAACACCGGGGAGCTGTTTTTT. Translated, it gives CASRAGTVNTGELFF.

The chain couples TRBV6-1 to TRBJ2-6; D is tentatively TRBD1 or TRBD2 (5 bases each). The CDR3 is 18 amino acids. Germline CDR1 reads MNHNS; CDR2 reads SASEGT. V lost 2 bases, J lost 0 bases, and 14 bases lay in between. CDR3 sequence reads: CASSEFSGRISGANVLTF. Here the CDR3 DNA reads TGTGCCAGCAGTGAATTTTCGGGACGCATCTCTGGGGCCAACGTCCTGACTTTC.

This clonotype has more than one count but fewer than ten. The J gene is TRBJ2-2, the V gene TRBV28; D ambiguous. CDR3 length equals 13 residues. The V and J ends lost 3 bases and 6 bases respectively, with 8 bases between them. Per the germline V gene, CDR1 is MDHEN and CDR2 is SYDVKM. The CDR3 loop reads CASSFWGSGELFF. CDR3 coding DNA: TGTGCCAGCAGTTTTTGGGGATCCGGGGAGCTGTTTTTT.

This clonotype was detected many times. The CDR3 coding sequence is TGTGCCAGCACTCGGGACAGCCATAGCAATCAGCCCCAGCATTTT. Translating gives CASTRDSHSNQPQHF. The V and J genes are TRBV12-3 or TRBV12-4 and TRBJ1-5; TRBD1 aligns across 7 bases. CDR3 length: 15 amino acids. J was trimmed by 0 bases and V by 7 bases; bases with no gene match: 6.

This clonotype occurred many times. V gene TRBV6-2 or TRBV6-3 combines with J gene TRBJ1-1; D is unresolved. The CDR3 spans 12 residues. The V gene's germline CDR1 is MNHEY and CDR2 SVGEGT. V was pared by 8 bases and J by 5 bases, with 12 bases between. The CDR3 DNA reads TGTGCCAGCGTCCGGGGAAGGACTGAAGCTTTCTTT. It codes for CASVRGRTEAFF.

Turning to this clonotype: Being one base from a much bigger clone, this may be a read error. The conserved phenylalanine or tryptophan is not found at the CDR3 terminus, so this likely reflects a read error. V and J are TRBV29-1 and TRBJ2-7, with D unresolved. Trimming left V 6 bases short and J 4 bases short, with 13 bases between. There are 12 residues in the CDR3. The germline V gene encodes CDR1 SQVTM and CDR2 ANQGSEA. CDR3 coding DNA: TGCAGCGTGGGCCCCTCCAGATACGAGCAGTACTCC. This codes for CSVGPSRYEQYS.

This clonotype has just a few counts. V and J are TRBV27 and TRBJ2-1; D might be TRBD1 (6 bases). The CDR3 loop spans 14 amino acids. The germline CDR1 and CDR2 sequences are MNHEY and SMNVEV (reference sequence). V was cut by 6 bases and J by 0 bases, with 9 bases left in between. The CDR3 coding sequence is TGTGCCAGCAGCCCGACAGGCTCCTACAATGAGCAGTTCTTC. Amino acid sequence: CASSPTGSYNEQFF.

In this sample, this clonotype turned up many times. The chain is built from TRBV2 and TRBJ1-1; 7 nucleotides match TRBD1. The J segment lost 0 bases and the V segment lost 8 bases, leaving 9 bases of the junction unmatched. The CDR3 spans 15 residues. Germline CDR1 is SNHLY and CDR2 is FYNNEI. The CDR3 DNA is TGTGCCAGCGGACAGGATGACTTCATGAACACTGAAGCTTTCTTT. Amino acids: CASGQDDFMNTEAFF.

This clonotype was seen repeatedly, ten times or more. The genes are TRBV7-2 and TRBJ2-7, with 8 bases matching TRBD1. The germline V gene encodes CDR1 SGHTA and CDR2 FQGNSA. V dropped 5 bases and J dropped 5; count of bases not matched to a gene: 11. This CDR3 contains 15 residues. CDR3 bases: TGTGCCAGCAGCCAGGGGGACAGGCAAACCGACGAGCAGTACTTC. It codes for CASSQGDRQTDEQYF.

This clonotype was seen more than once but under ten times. CDR3 DNA: TGCGCCAGCAGCCCGGGGGACAGGGACAATTCACCCCTCCACTTT. Translation gives CASSPGDRDNSPLHF. The chain carries TRBV4-3 and TRBJ1-6, with 9 bases identical to TRBD1. Germline-derived CDR1 and CDR2 are LGHNA and YSLEER. The CDR3 has 15 amino acids. The ends lost 4 bases at V and 7 bases at J; junction bases unmatched: 5.

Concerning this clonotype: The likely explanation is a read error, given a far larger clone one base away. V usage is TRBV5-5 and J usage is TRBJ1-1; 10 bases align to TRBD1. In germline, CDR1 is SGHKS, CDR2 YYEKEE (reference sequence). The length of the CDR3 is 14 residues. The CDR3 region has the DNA TGTGCCAGCACCGAGACAGGGGGCAGGACTGAAGCTTCCTTT. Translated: CASTETGGRTEASF.

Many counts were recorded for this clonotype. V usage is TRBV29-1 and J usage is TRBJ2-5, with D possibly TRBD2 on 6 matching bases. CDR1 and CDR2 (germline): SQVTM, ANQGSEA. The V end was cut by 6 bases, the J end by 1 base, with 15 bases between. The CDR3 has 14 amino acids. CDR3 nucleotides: TGCAGCGTCGGGAAAGGCGGGACCCAAGAGACCCAGTACTTC. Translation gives CSVGKGGTQETQYF. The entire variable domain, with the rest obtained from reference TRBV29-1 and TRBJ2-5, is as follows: SAVISQKPSRDICQRGTSLTIQCQVDSQVTMMFWYRQQPGQSLTLIATANQGSEATYESGFVIDKFPISRPNLTFSTLTVSNMSPEDSSIYLCSVGKGGTQETQYFGPGTRLLVL.

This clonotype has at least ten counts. CDR3 sequence reads: CASSYPATSGGGWQETQYF. In nucleotides, the CDR3 is TGTGCCAGCAGTTACCCAGCGACTAGCGGGGGAGGATGGCAAGAGACCCAGTACTTC. The chain combines TRBV6-5 with TRBJ2-5, with 12 bases lining up with TRBD2. The germline V gene has CDR1 MNHEY and CDR2 SVGAGI. This CDR3 has 19 residues. The trim removed 2 bases at V and 2 bases at J, leaving 12 bases unmatched.

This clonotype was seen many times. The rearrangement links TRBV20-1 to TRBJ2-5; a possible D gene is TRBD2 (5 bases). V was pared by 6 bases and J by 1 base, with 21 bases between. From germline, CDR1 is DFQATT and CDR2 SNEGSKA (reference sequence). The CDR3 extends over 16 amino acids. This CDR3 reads CSASPRGRGSQETQYF. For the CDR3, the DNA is TGCAGTGCCAGCCCCCGGGGTCGGGGTAGCCAAGAGACCCAGTACTTC.

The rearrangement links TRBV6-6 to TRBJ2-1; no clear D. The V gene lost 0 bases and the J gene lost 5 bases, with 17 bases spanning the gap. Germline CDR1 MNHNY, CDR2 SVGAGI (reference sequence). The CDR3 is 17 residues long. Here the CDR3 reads CASSYSRGYRRDNEQFF. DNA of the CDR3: TGTGCCAGCAGTTACTCGCGCGGTTATAGAAGGGACAATGAGCAGTTCTTC.

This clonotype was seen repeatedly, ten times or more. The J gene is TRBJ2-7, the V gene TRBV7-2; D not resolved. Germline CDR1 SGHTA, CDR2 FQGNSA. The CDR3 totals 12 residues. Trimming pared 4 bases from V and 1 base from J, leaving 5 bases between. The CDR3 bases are TGTGCCAGCAGCTGGGTATCCTACGAGCAGTACTTC. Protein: CASSWVSYEQYF.

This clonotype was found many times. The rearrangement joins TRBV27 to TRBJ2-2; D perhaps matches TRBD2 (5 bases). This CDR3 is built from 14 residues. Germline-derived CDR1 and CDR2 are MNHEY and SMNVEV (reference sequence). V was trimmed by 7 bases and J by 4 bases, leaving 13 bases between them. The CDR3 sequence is CASIRGWGTGELFF. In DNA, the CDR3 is TGTGCCAGCATTAGAGGGTGGGGCACCGGGGAGCTGTTTTTT.